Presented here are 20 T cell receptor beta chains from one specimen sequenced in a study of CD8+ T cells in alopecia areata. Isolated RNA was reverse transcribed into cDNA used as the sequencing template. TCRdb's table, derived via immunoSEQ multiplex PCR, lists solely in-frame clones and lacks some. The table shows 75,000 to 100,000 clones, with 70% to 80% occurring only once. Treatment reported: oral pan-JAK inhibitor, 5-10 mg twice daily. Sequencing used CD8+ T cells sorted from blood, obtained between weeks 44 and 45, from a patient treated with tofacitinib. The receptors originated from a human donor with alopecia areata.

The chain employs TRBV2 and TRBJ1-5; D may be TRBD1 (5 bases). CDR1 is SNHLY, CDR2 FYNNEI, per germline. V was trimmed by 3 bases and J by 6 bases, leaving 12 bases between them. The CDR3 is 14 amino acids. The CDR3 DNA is TGTGCCAGCAGTGATGGGACTGCAATTCAGCCCCAGCATTTT. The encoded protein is CASSDGTAIQPQHF.

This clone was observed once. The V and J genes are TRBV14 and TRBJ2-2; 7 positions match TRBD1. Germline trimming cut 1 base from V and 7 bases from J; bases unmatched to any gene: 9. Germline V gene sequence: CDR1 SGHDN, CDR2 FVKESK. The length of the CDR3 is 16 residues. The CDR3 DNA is TGTGCCAGCAGCCAAGCGGCCAGGGGGTCAGACGGGGAGCTGTTTTTT. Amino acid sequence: CASSQAARGSDGELFF.

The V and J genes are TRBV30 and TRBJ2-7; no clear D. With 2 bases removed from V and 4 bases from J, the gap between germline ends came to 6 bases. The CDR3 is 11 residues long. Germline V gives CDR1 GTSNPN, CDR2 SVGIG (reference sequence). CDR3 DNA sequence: TGTGCCTGGAGTCATGGATACGAGCAGTACTTC. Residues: CAWSHGYEQYF.

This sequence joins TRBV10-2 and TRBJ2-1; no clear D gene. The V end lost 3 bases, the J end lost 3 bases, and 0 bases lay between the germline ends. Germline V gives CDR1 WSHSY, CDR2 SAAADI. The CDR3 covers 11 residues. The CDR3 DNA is TGCGCCAGCAGTGACTACAATGAGCAGTTCTTC. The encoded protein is CASSDYNEQFF.

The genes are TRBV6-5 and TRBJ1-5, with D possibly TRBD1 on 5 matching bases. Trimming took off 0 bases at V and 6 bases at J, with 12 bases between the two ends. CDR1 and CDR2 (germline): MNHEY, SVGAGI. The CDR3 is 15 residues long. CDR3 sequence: CASSYSGDHSQPQHF. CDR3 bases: TGTGCCAGCAGTTACTCAGGGGATCACAGTCAGCCCCAGCATTTT.

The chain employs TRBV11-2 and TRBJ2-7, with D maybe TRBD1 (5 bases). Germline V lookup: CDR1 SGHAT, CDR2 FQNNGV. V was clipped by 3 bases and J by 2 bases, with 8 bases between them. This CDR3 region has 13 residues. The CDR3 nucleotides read TGTGCCAGCAGCTTGGACACCGCCTACGAGCAGTACTTC. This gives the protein CASSLDTAYEQYF.

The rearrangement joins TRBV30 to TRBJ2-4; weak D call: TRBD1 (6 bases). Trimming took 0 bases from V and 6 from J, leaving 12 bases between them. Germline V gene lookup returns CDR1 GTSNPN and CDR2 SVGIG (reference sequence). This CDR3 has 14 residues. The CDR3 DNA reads TGTGCCTGGAGTGTGGGGCAGGGGAGAAACATTCAGTACTTC. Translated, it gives CAWSVGQGRNIQYF.

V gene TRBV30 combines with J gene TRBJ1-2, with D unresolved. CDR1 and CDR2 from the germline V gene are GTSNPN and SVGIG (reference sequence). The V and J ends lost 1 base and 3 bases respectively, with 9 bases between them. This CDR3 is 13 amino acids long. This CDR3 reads CAWSGGGDYGYTF. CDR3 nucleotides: TGTGCCTGGAGTGGAGGTGGGGACTATGGCTACACCTTC.

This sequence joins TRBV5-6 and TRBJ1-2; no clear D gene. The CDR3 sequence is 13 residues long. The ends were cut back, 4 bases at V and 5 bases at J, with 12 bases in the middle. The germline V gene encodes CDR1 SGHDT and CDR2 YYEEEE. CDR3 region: CASSLGSSYGYTF. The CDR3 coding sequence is TGTGCCAGCAGCCTTGGATCCTCGTATGGCTACACCTTC.

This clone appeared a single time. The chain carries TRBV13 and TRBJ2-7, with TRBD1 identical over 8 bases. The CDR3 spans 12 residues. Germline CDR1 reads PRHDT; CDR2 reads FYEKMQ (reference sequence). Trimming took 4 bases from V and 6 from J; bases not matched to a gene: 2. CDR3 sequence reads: CASSYGQGEQYF. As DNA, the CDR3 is TGTGCCAGCAGCTATGGACAGGGCGAGCAGTACTTC.

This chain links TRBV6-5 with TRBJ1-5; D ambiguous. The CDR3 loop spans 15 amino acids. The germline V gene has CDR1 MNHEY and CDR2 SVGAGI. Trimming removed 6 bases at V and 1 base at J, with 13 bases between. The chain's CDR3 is CASSPQGNSNQPQHF. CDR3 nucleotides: TGTGCCAGCAGCCCCCAAGGGAACAGCAATCAGCCCCAGCATTTT.

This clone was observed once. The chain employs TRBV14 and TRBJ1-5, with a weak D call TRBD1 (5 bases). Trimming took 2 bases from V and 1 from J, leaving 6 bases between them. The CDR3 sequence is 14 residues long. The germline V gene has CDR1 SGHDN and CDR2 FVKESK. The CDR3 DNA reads TGTGCCAGCAGCCAACGGGGGAGCAATCAGCCCCAGCATTTT. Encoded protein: CASSQRGSNQPQHF.

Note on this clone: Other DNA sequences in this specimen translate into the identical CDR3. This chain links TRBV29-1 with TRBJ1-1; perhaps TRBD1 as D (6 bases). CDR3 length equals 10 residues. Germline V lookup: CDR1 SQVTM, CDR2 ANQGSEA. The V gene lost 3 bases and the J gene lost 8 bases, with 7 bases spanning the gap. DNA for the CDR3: TGCAGCGTTGAGGGGACAGAAGCTTTCTTT. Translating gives CSVEGTEAFF. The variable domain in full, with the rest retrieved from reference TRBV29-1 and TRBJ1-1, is SAVISQKPSRDICQRGTSLTIQCQVDSQVTMMFWYRQQPGQSLTLIATANQGSEATYESGFVIDKFPISRPNLTFSTLTVSNMSPEDSSIYLCSVEGTEAFFGQGTRLTVV.

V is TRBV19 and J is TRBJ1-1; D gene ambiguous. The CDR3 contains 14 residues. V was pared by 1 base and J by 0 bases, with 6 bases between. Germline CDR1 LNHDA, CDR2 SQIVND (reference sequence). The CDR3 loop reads CASSIVNLNTEAFF. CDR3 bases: TGTGCCAGTAGTATAGTCAATTTGAACACTGAAGCTTTCTTT.

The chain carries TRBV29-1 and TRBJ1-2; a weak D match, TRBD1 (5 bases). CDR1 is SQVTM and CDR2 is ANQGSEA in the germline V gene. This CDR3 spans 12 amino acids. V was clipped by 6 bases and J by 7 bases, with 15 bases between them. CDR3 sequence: CSVIPPTGGYTF. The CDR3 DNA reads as TGCAGCGTCATCCCACCTACAGGTGGCTACACCTTC. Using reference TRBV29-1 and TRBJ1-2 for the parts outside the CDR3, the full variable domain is SAVISQKPSRDICQRGTSLTIQCQVDSQVTMMFWYRQQPGQSLTLIATANQGSEATYESGFVIDKFPISRPNLTFSTLTVSNMSPEDSSIYLCSVIPPTGGYTFGSGTRLTVV.

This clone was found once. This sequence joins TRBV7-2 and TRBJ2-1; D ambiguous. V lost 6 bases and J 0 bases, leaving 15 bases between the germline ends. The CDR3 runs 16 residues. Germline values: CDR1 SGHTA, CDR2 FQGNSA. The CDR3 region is CASSQSSESSYNEQFF. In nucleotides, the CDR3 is TGTGCCAGCAGTCAATCCAGCGAGAGCTCCTACAATGAGCAGTTCTTC.

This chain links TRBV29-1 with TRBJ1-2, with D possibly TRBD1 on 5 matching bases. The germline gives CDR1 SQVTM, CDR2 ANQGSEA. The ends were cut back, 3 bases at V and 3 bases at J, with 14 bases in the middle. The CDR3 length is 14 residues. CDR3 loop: CSVDSVVGDYGYTF. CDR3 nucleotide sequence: TGCAGCGTTGATTCCGTCGTGGGGGACTATGGCTACACCTTC. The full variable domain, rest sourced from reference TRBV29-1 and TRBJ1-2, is SAVISQKPSRDICQRGTSLTIQCQVDSQVTMMFWYRQQPGQSLTLIATANQGSEATYESGFVIDKFPISRPNLTFSTLTVSNMSPEDSSIYLCSVDSVVGDYGYTFGSGTRLTVV.

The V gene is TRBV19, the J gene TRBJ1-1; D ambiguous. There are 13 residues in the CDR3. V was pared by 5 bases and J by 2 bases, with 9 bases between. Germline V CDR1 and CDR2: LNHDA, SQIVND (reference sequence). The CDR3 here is CASSWAANTEAFF. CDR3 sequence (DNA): TGTGCCAGTAGTTGGGCAGCAAACACTGAAGCTTTCTTT.

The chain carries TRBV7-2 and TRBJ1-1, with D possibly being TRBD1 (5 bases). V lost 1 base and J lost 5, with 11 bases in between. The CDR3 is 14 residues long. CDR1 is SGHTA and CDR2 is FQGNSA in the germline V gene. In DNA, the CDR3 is TGTGCCAGCAGCTTAGAAGGGGCAAGGACTGAAGCTTTCTTT. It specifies CASSLEGARTEAFF.

The CDR3 bases are TGTGCCAGCAGTTTAGCGGGTTGGGGCGAGCAGTACTTC. This translates into CASSLAGWGEQYF. This sequence joins TRBV27 and TRBJ2-7; perhaps TRBD2 as D (5 bases). V gave up 2 bases and J gave up 6 bases, with 11 bases separating them. This CDR3 spans 13 amino acids. CDR1 is MNHEY, CDR2 SMNVEV, per germline (reference sequence).